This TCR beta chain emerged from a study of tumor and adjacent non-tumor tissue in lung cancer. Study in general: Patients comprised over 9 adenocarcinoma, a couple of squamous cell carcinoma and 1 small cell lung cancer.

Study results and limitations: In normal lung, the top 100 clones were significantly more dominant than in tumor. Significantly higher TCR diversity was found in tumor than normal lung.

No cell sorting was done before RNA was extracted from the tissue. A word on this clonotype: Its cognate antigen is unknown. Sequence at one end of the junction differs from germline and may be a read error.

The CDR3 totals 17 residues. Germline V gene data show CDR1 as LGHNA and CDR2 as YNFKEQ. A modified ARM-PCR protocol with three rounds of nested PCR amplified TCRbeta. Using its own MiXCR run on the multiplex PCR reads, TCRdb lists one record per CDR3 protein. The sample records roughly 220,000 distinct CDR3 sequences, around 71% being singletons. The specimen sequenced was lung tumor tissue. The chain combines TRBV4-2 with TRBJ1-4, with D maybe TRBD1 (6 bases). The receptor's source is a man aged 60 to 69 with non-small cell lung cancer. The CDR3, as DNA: TGTGCCAGCAGCCGGGGGGGCGGGTCCGGTACTAATGAAAAACCGTTTTTT. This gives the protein CASSRGGGSGTNEKPFF.